The subject of this entry is one T cell receptor beta chain. Its cognate antigen is unknown. This CDR3 region has 13 residues. CDR1 and CDR2 (germline): MNHEY, SVGEGT. With 8 bases removed from V and 2 bases from J, the gap between germline ends came to 10 bases. A J-beta primer mix and a sample-barcoded 5' primer were used in a second PCR of roughly 6 to 12 cycles. TCRdb ran MiXCR on the 5' RACE reads and lists one entry per CDR3 protein. The sample holds 2 million or so distinct CDR3 sequences; about 49% are singletons and the top ten take over 2%. The data stem from a study of blood T cells in healthy people across ages. Regarding the study as a whole: Long-lived donors exceeded aged donors in naive CD4+ cells and diversity. TCR beta diversity correlated strongly with naive T cell percentage.

The sequenced sample was blood. The TCR comes from a middle-aged woman in good health. J is TRBJ2-1 and V is TRBV6-2 or TRBV6-3; the D gene is possibly TRBD2 (5 bases). Here the CDR3 DNA reads TGTGCCAGCTGCGGGCAGCCCTACAATGAGCAGTTCTTC. This encodes CASCGQPYNEQFF.